These T cell receptor beta chains were read from a single sample in a study of Graves' ophthalmopathy and Graves' hyperthyroidism. From the multiplex PCR reads, TCRdb called clonotypes with MiXCR, one entry per CDR3 protein. The data show a few hundred thousand distinct CDR3 sequences, about a sixth seen once. Material for sequencing was peripheral blood. These receptor sequences come from an adult woman with stable Graves' hyperthyroidism. Each CDR3 is given without its conserved first and last residue.

TRBJ1-5	TRBV19	ASSRDRGHYNQPQH
TRBJ1-5	TRBV10-3	ATMEAANQPQH
TRBJ1-1	TRBV6-2/TRBV6-3	ASSYSARDRGGTEAF
TRBJ1-2	TRBV20-1	SAREQGIGYT
TRBJ1-2	TRBV5-1	ASSLDRAFYGYT
TRBJ2-7	TRBV6-1	ASSELDEQY
TRBJ2-7	TRBV20-1	SGGRATHEQY
TRBJ1-2	TRBV7-2	ASSSLARTNYGYT
TRBJ1-2	TRBV27	ASSPTGRSSGYT
TRBJ2-6	TRBV25-1	ASSESRRGKTSGANVLT
TRBJ2-2	TRBV28	ASSLSGDTGELF
TRBJ1-3	TRBV6-1	ASSEATLQGGFSGNTIY
TRBJ1-2	TRBV7-2	ASSLEFGGNYGYT
TRBJ2-4	TRBV19	ASSMGQHREFLAKNIQY
TRBJ2-7	TRBV24-1	ATSDSRQGYPYEQY
TRBJ1-1	TRBV6-5	ASSYSRRSDSEAF
TRBJ1-1	TRBV21-1	VCSLVGVMMNTEAF
TRBJ2-5	TRBV5-5	ASSPGGLTGTQY
TRBJ2-7	TRBV7-8	ASSLGGFVSRSYEQY
TRBJ1-5	TRBV14	ASSQDRPTSNQPQH
TRBJ1-1	TRBV5-1	ASSLGSTEAS
TRBJ1-1	TRBV6-5	ASSYEGHLNTEAF
TRBJ1-5	TRBV12-3/TRBV12-4	ASSLGPIGQPQH
TRBJ1-1	TRBV27	ASSLPRQGRTTEAF
TRBJ1-1	TRBV6-2/TRBV6-3	ASSPVPADEAF
TRBJ1-1	TRBV6-2/TRBV6-3	ASSTMNTRGTVSWTEAF
TRBJ1-2	TRBV6-2/TRBV6-3	ASSYSLGTRTDLGYT
TRBJ2-5	TRBV29-1	SVESGFQY
TRBJ1-2	TRBV7-2	ASSLGTANYGYT
TRBJ2-1	TRBV2	ATNPASGNSYNEQF
TRBJ1-2	TRBV4-1	ASSQGRIRDFFGGYT
TRBJ2-7	TRBV12-3/TRBV12-4	ASSPSTSGSVWSYEQY
TRBJ2-7	TRBV11-3	ASRTDSNSYEQY
TRBJ2-5	TRBV6-5	ASSYQGWETQY
TRBJ1-3	TRBV4-1	ASSRSSVGSGNTIY
TRBJ2-2	TRBV11-2	ASSSSGTSDVRTGELF
TRBJ2-7	TRBV28	ASRDFSSYEQY
TRBJ1-6	TRBV12-3/TRBV12-4	ASSYGSHYNSPLH
TRBJ2-7	TRBV5-6	ASSWTGIQNEQY
TRBJ2-6	TRBV4-2	ASSQVGTGGGSGANVLT
TRBJ1-6	TRBV7-9	ASSLATGTGDNSPLH
TRBJ1-2	TRBV27	ASGFRTPLQGYT
TRBJ2-2	TRBV12-5	ASDTPKRGTGELF
TRBJ2-5	TRBV30	AWSEAVETQY
TRBJ1-2	TRBV5-1	ASSLAGRGDYGYT
TRBJ2-7	TRBV4-3	ASSQVRGREQY
TRBJ2-7	TRBV28	ASSSTGTGDFEQY
TRBJ2-7	TRBV20-1	SARELTLAGQLY